A single sample gave rise to the 5 T cell receptor beta chains below, sequenced in a study of cytomegalovirus exposure and HLA in healthy donors listed by TCRdb under 2017. The library relied on the immunoSEQ multiplex PCR assay. As stored in TCRdb, this immuneACCESS dataset retains in-frame rearrangements with V and J assigned. A fraction of the clones does not appear; measured against another copy, unresolved V genes explain less than half of the discrepancy, and the remainder lacks a known reason. This sample comprises tens of thousands of clones, over 85% of them detected only once. 8.4% of the sample is held by the ten biggest clonotypes. Material: PBMCs. The receptors come from a woman aged 18-29 years in good health and CMV-seropositive.

This clone was observed a few times. The chain links TRBV7-2 to TRBJ2-2, with D possibly being TRBD2 (5 bases). In germline, CDR1 is SGHTA, CDR2 FQGNSA. Trimming took 0 bases from V and 1 from J, leaving 12 bases between them. The CDR3 consists of 17 residues. CDR3 in DNA: TGTGCCAGCAGCTTAGCCCGGTTCGGACTGAACACCGGGGAGCTGTTTTTT. Protein: CASSLARFGLNTGELFF.

The chain carries TRBV27 and TRBJ1-5; D perhaps matches TRBD1 (5 bases). CDR3 length equals 13 residues. V lost 6 bases, J lost 3 bases, and 9 bases lay in between. CDR1 and CDR2 (germline): MNHEY, SMNVEV (reference sequence). CDR3: CASSWDFNQPQHF. DNA for the CDR3: TGTGCCAGCAGCTGGGACTTCAATCAGCCCCAGCATTTT.

This chain links TRBV7-9 with TRBJ1-4; 8 bases line up with TRBD1. The CDR3 contains 15 residues. The V gene's germline CDR1 is SEHNR and CDR2 FQNEAQ (reference sequence). V dropped 4 bases and J dropped 0; count of bases not matched to a gene: 1. CDR3 nucleotides: TGTGCCAGCAGCTCACAGGGGGCAACTAATGAAAAACTGTTTTTT. This sequence encodes CASSSQGATNEKLFF.

The chain uses TRBV5-3 and TRBJ1-3; D might be TRBD1 (5 bases). TRBV5-3 is recorded as an ORF, its role being uncertain. The CDR3 extends over 16 amino acids. Trimming removed 4 bases at V and 5 bases at J, with 19 bases between. The CDR3 is CARSPQGGPSRNTIYF. CDR3 DNA: TGTGCCAGAAGCCCCCAGGGAGGCCCTTCAAGAAACACCATATATTTT.

This chain connects TRBV2 to TRBJ2-4, with 9 positions matching TRBD1. CDR1 is SNHLY and CDR2 is FYNNEI in the germline V gene. The CDR3 is 14 amino acids. Losses at the gene ends were 3 bases for V and 7 bases for J; bases not matched to a gene: 4. CDR3 DNA: TGTGCCAGCAGTGAGGACAGGGGTGCGAACATTCAGTACTTC. This codes for CASSEDRGANIQYF.